This T cell receptor (beta chain) is drawn from a study of blood T cell repertoires in COVID-19. Living in about two dozen US areas, the participants were between roughly 18 and 95 years of age. The germline V and J ends were trimmed by 1 base and 3 bases, with 12 bases remaining between them. The CDR3 is 15 residues long. Germline loops: CDR1 SEHNR, CDR2 FQNEAQ (reference sequence). Under the authors' procedure: Nucleated cell counts were estimated from reference gene primer amplification. The assay was immunoSEQ multiplex PCR, and TCRdb's table has in-frame clones only and misses some. From that table come the V and J calls and clone size; the DNA was used to work out D and trimming. This sample has more than 300,000 clones, with over 90% found just once.

Specimen: PBMCs or T cells enriched from blood (not recorded which). The sequence came from a woman in her 30s who had been exposed to COVID-19. The V call is TRBV7-9, the J call TRBJ2-5; weak D call: TRBD1 (5 bases). The CDR3 reads CASSLVDSPKETQYF. Written as DNA, the CDR3 is TGTGCCAGCAGCTTAGTTGACAGTCCGAAAGAGACCCAGTACTTC.